Below are 21 T cell receptor beta chains sequenced from a single sample in a study of T cells in Graves' hyperthyroidism and ophthalmopathy. TCR beta CDR3 region amplification was performed from RNA transcripts. The HTBI primer set was used in a first-round RT-PCR of the TCR CDR3. MiXCR was run by TCRdb on the multiplex PCR reads, yielding one entry per CDR3 protein. The sample has more than 600,000 distinct CDR3 sequences, roughly 17% seen once. The sample was blood. The source is a man aged 18 to 29 with Graves' hyperthyroidism.

The V call is TRBV9, the J call TRBJ2-3; D gene ambiguous. V lost 4 bases, J lost 6 bases, and 9 bases lay in between. The CDR3 has 12 amino acids. In germline, CDR1 is SGDLS, CDR2 YYNGEE. CDR3 DNA: TGTGCCAGCAGCCAACCAACCGATACGCAGTATTTT. As protein: CASSQPTDTQYF.

This clonotype was seen many times. The chain couples TRBV12-3 or TRBV12-4 to TRBJ2-4, with 9 bases lining up with TRBD2. The CDR3 length is 14 residues. The V segment lost 6 bases and the J segment 8 bases; nucleotides outside the gene matches: 8. CDR3 in amino acids: CASRASSGKHIQYF. DNA for the CDR3: TGTGCCAGCAGAGCATCTAGCGGGAAACACATTCAGTACTTC.

The chain uses TRBV7-2 and TRBJ1-4, with unresolved D. Germline loops: CDR1 SGHTA, CDR2 FQGNSA. Trimming took off 5 bases at V and 6 bases at J, with 13 bases between the two ends. The CDR3 runs 14 residues. CDR3 DNA sequence: TGTGCCAGCAGCCCCCTGCCCCTAGATGAAAAACTGTTTTTT. Its protein is CASSPLPLDEKLFF.

As to this clonotype: This may be a read error: a much more frequent sequence differs by one nucleotide. As the CDR3 is not closed by the conserved phenylalanine or tryptophan, this likely results from a read error. The V call is TRBV18, the J call TRBJ1-1; maybe TRBD1 (6 bases). Germline CDR1 is KGHSH and CDR2 is LQKENI. The CDR3 has 15 residues. V shed 3 bases and J shed 1 base, with 12 bases lying between them. The CDR3 nucleotides are TGTGCCAGCTCACCTAGGCGGGGGGCGAACACTGAAGCTTTCTCT. Protein: CASSPRRGANTEAFS.

This clonotype was counted only a few times. This rearrangement joins TRBV19 to TRBJ1-1; no firm D call. Germline CDR1 LNHDA, CDR2 SQIVND (reference sequence). Trimming took off 7 bases at V and 1 base at J, with 10 bases between the two ends. The CDR3 consists of 13 residues. The CDR3 sequence is CASMTSENTEAFF. The CDR3 bases are TGTGCCAGTATGACCAGTGAGAACACTGAAGCTTTCTTT.

This clonotype has a count of ten or more. This chain connects TRBV29-1 to TRBJ2-3; 7 nucleotides line up with TRBD1. V lost 0 bases, J lost 6 bases, and 15 bases stayed unmatched. The CDR3 covers 17 residues. Germline loops: CDR1 SQVTM, CDR2 ANQGSEA. The CDR3 nucleotides are TGCAGCGTTGAAGATCAAGGCAGGGGGAGAGGATGGGATACGCAGTATTTT. Translating gives CSVEDQGRGRGWDTQYF.

This clonotype was picked up many times. The chain couples TRBV27 to TRBJ2-1; a possible D gene is TRBD2 (6 bases). The CDR3 runs 17 residues. The V gene lost 5 bases and the J gene lost 0 bases, with 17 bases spanning the gap. Germline assignment: CDR1 MNHEY and CDR2 SMNVEV (reference sequence). CDR3 nucleotide sequence: TGTGCCAGCAGTCACCGCTTAGCGGTAAGCTCCTACAATGAGCAGTTCTTC. It encodes CASSHRLAVSSYNEQFF.

The chain links TRBV5-4 to TRBJ2-7; TRBD1 matches 9 bases. Germline V gives CDR1 SGHNT, CDR2 YYREEE (reference sequence). The trim removed 4 bases at V and 2 bases at J, leaving 13 bases unmatched. The CDR3 totals 17 residues. CDR3: CASSAPGQGSSTYEQYF. The DNA for the CDR3 is TGTGCCAGCAGCGCCCCGGGACAGGGTAGTTCAACCTACGAGCAGTACTTC.

The table lists this clonotype with a few counts. The V and J genes are TRBV2 and TRBJ2-1; D remains unclear. CDR1 and CDR2 from the germline V gene are SNHLY and FYNNEI. The CDR3 has 14 amino acids. Trimming took 6 bases from V and 1 from J, leaving 10 bases between them. DNA of the CDR3: TGTGCCAGCAGCCCTCAGGAATCCTACAATGAGCAGTTCTTC. Translation: CASSPQESYNEQFF.

At least ten counts were recorded for this clonotype. The gene calls are TRBV28 and TRBJ2-5, with D unclear. This CDR3 contains 13 residues. Trimming removed 10 bases from V and 3 bases from J, with 15 bases in between. Germline V lookup: CDR1 MDHEN, CDR2 SYDVKM. The CDR3, as DNA: TGTGCCATCATCCCGGATGGGGAAGAGACCCAGTACTTC. Protein product: CAIIPDGEETQYF.

The chain employs TRBV5-1 and TRBJ2-1; possibly TRBD2 for D (6 bases). The V gene lost 0 bases and the J gene lost 2 bases, with 15 bases spanning the gap. Germline CDR1 and CDR2: SGHRS and YFSETQ. This CDR3 contains 17 residues. The CDR3 spells CASSLALRGGAYNEQFF. The CDR3, as DNA: TGCGCCAGCAGCTTGGCCCTCCGCGGAGGGGCCTACAATGAGCAGTTCTTC. The full variable domain, completed using reference TRBV5-1 and TRBJ2-1, is KAGVTQTPRYLIKTRGQQVTLSCSPISGHRSVSWYQQTPGQGLQFLFEYFSETQRNKGNFPGRFSGRQFSNSRSEMNVSTLELGDSALYLCASSLALRGGAYNEQFFGPGTRLTVL.

V usage is TRBV20-1 and J usage is TRBJ2-1; no definite D call. With 3 bases removed from V and 8 bases from J, the gap between germline ends came to 14 bases. This CDR3 contains 13 residues. The germline gives CDR1 DFQATT, CDR2 SNEGSKA (reference sequence). The CDR3 reads CSASARGRDEQFF. CDR3 nucleotide sequence: TGCAGTGCTAGCGCACGCGGCCGGGATGAGCAGTTCTTC.

In this sample, this clonotype turned up a few times. The chain couples TRBV28 to TRBJ2-3, with TRBD2 as a possible D gene (8 bases). The CDR3 has 15 residues. Germline CDR1 and CDR2: MDHEN and SYDVKM. V dropped 8 bases and J dropped 4 bases, with 19 bases sitting between them. Here the CDR3 reads CASCEGAGGSDTQYF. CDR3 bases: TGTGCCAGCTGTGAGGGGGCGGGAGGATCAGATACGCAGTATTTT.

The chain uses TRBV7-3 and TRBJ2-2; TRBD2 matches 14 bases. J lost 6 bases, V lost 5 bases, and 5 bases had no gene match. CDR1 and CDR2 (germline): SGHTA, FQGTGA. This CDR3 region has 16 residues. The CDR3 reads CASSPGTSGSPGELFF. CDR3 coding DNA: TGTGCCAGCAGCCCGGGGACTAGCGGGAGTCCCGGGGAGCTGTTTTTT.

This clonotype was detected many times. CDR3 nucleotide sequence: TGTGCCAGCAGCCGGGACAGGGATTACAATGAGCAGTTCTTC. This encodes CASSRDRDYNEQFF. V gene TRBV27 combines with J gene TRBJ2-1, with TRBD1 matching over 9 bases. Germline assignment: CDR1 MNHEY and CDR2 SMNVEV (reference sequence). The CDR3 extends over 14 amino acids. V dropped 6 bases and J dropped 4; count of bases not matched to a gene: 4.

This clonotype was seen a handful of times. This may be a read error, as it is one base from a much larger clone. The chain uses TRBV28 and TRBJ2-7; weak D call: TRBD2 (7 bases). CDR1 is MDHEN and CDR2 is SYDVKM in the germline V gene. The CDR3 runs 14 residues. The V gene lost 5 bases and the J gene lost 6 bases, with 17 bases spanning the gap. CDR3 nucleotide sequence: TGTGCCAGCAGTCCGCCTGGGGGGGCCTGCGAGCAGTACTTC. Translating gives CASSPPGGACEQYF.

Ten or more counts support this clonotype. The rearrangement uses TRBV30 and TRBJ2-5, with TRBD2 matching over 13 bases. Looked up from germline, CDR1 is GTSNPN and CDR2 is SVGIG (reference sequence). The V segment lost 0 bases and the J segment 5 bases; nucleotides outside the gene matches: 6. This CDR3 contains 16 residues. The CDR3 region is CAWSVPGLAGLETQYF. CDR3 nucleotide sequence: TGTGCCTGGAGTGTACCGGGACTAGCGGGACTGGAGACCCAGTACTTC. The complete variable domain, with remaining parts taken from reference TRBV30 and TRBJ2-5, reads SQTIHQWPATLVQPVGSPLSLECTVEGTSNPNLYWYRQAAGRGLQLLFYSVGIGQISSEVPQNLSASRPQDRQFILSSKKLLLSDSGFYLCAWSVPGLAGLETQYFGPGTRLLVL.

A few counts support this clonotype. V usage is TRBV11-2 and J usage is TRBJ1-1; D uncertain. Germline V gene data show CDR1 as SGHAT and CDR2 as FQNNGV. Trimming shortened V by 5 bases and J by 1 base, and 17 bases separated the two germline ends. This CDR3 has 16 amino acids. This CDR3 is CASSPSRVFSNTEAFF. The CDR3 DNA reads as TGTGCCAGCAGCCCTAGCCGGGTGTTTTCGAACACTGAAGCTTTCTTT.

This clonotype has ten or more counts. The chain is built from TRBV18 and TRBJ2-2; D unclear. CDR1 and CDR2 from the germline V gene are KGHSH and LQKENI. There are 14 residues in the CDR3. V was shortened by 1 base and J by 0 bases, with 3 bases between the two germline ends. The CDR3 DNA follows: TGTGCCAGCTCACCACAGGCGAACACCGGGGAGCTGTTTTTT. This gives the protein CASSPQANTGELFF.

The chain employs TRBV11-1 and TRBJ2-1; a weak D match, TRBD2 (5 bases). Looked up from germline, CDR1 is SGHAT and CDR2 is FQDESV (reference sequence). The germline V and J ends were trimmed by 2 bases and 9 bases, with 8 bases remaining between them. The CDR3 extends over 12 amino acids. This CDR3 reads CASSLRRSEQFF. DNA for the CDR3: TGTGCCAGCAGCTTAAGGAGGAGTGAGCAGTTCTTC.

This clonotype was seen at least ten times. The gene calls are TRBV11-1 and TRBJ2-7; D unresolved. Germline V gives CDR1 SGHAT, CDR2 FQDESV (reference sequence). This CDR3 is built from 14 residues. Between the trimmed V and J ends, which lost 5 bases and 0 bases, there was a span of 11 bases. For the CDR3, the DNA is TGTGCCAGCAGCCCATCAACGAGCTCCTACGAGCAGTACTTC. Translating it yields CASSPSTSSYEQYF.